This TCR beta chain was identified in a study of cytomegalovirus exposure and HLA in healthy donors. Study conclusions and caveats: In a later analysis, productive TCRs from donors in an Asian-associated ancestry cluster reportedly carried fewer N-insertions than the cohort mean. In all likelihood, a cluster of highly shared sequence variants was a sequencing artifact.

At the time of sampling, donors were nominally healthy, though unrecorded immune exposures were likely. As concerns this clone: The antigen is not known.

The PCR ran on 60 Vbeta and 13 Jbeta primers. Libraries were prepared by immunoSEQ multiplex PCR; TCRdb keeps only in-frame clonotypes and omits some of them. The sample consists of some 250,000 clones, around 80% of them appearing once. The CDR3 extends over 14 amino acids. Per germline, CDR1 SGHRS and CDR2 YFSETQ. Between the trimmed V and J ends, which lost 4 bases and 2 bases, there was a span of 11 bases. The V gene is TRBV5-1, the J gene TRBJ2-3; a weak D match, TRBD1 (6 bases). Sequenced sample: PBMCs. The TCR was taken from a woman in her sixties or seventies in good health and CMV-seropositive. The CDR3 region is CASSLRDTTDTQYF. The CDR3, as DNA: TGCGCCAGCAGCCTCCGGGACACCACAGATACGCAGTATTTT.